The 24 T cell receptor beta chains below all came from one sample that was sequenced in a study of cytomegalovirus exposure and HLA in healthy donors. Primers included in the PCR were 60 Vbeta and 13 Jbeta primers. This table comes from immunoSEQ multiplex PCR, and its TCRdb copy is limited to in-frame clones, with some not included. The data show 200,000 to 300,000 clones, with roughly 82% seen just once and 5% to 6% held by the top ten. Source material: PBMCs. These receptors all stem from a woman aged 40 to 50 in good health and CMV-seropositive.

This chain links TRBV5-1 with TRBJ2-1, with 9 bases that match TRBD1. The CDR3 runs 15 residues. CDR1 and CDR2 (germline): SGHRS, YFSETQ. Trimming at V came to 4 bases and at J to 7 bases, leaving 9 bases not matched to a gene. CDR3 DNA sequence: TGCGCCAGCAGCCCCAGGCGGGACAGGGATAATGAGCAGTTCTTC. Translated, it gives CASSPRRDRDNEQFF. Drawing the rest from reference TRBV5-1 and TRBJ2-1, the complete variable domain is KAGVTQTPRYLIKTRGQQVTLSCSPISGHRSVSWYQQTPGQGLQFLFEYFSETQRNKGNFPGRFSGRQFSNSRSEMNVSTLELGDSALYLCASSPRRDRDNEQFFGPGTRLTVL.

The chain carries TRBV5-8 and TRBJ1-1, with D perhaps TRBD1 (5 bases). Germline CDR1 and CDR2: SGHTS and YDEGEE. This CDR3 has 14 amino acids. Trimming left V 0 bases short and J 14 bases short, with 20 bases between. The CDR3: CASSLGGYSGIYFF. CDR3 nucleotides: TGTGCCAGCAGCTTGGGGGGTTACTCAGGGATTTACTTCTTT. Filled out from reference TRBV5-8 and TRBJ1-1, the complete variable domain reads EAGVTQSPTHLIKTRGQQATLRCSPISGHTSVYWYQQALGLGLQFLLWYDEGEERNRGNFPPRFSGRQFPNYSSELNVNALELEDSALYLCASSLGGYSGIYFFGQGTRLTVV.

V gene TRBV15 combines with J gene TRBJ2-7; TRBD2 matches 8 bases. Trimming removed 3 bases from V and 4 bases from J; junction bases left unmatched: 11. The germline CDR1 and CDR2 sequences are LNHNV and YYDKDF (reference sequence). This CDR3 region has 16 residues. As DNA, the CDR3 is TGTGCCACCAGCAGGGACCCAGCGGGAGTGGGATACGAGCAGTACTTC. Residues: CATSRDPAGVGYEQYF. The variable domain in full, completed from reference TRBV15 and TRBJ2-7, reads DAMVIQNPRYQVTQFGKPVTLSCSQTLNHNVMYWYQQKSSQAPKLLFHYYDKDFNNEADTPDNFQSRRPNTSFCFLDIRSPGLGDTAMYLCATSRDPAGVGYEQYFGPGTRLTVT.

This clone appeared a single time. The V and J genes are TRBV5-1 and TRBJ1-2; 10 bases line up with TRBD1. With 5 bases clipped from V and 6 bases from J, the junction kept 13 bases outside the gene matches. This CDR3 has 16 amino acids. Germline CDR1 reads SGHRS; CDR2 reads YFSETQ. CDR3 loop: CASSPERPGTGDGYTF. The DNA for the CDR3 is TGCGCCAGCAGTCCCGAACGCCCCGGGACAGGGGATGGCTACACCTTC.

J is TRBJ2-2 and V is TRBV9; the D gene is possibly TRBD1 (6 bases). The V gene lost 3 bases and the J gene lost 0 bases, with 12 bases spanning the gap. Germline V CDR1 and CDR2: SGDLS, YYNGEE. This CDR3 has 16 residues. The CDR3 loop is CASSAGQYANTGELFF. CDR3 in DNA: TGTGCCAGCAGCGCCGGACAGTACGCGAACACCGGGGAGCTGTTTTTT. The full variable domain, with the rest looked up from reference TRBV9 and TRBJ2-2, is DSGVTQTPKHLITATGQRVTLRCSPRSGDLSVYWYQQSLDQGLQFLIQYYNGEERAKGNILERFSAQQFPDLHSELNLSSLELGDSALYFCASSAGQYANTGELFFGEGSRLTVL.

The CDR3 bases are TGTGCCAGCAGCGGACTAGGCGGGGAGCTGTTTTTT. It encodes CASSGLGGELFF. The V call is TRBV9, the J call TRBJ2-2, with D perhaps TRBD2 (6 bases). The germline V and J ends were trimmed by 3 bases and 7 bases, with 7 bases remaining between them. Looked up from germline, CDR1 is SGDLS and CDR2 is YYNGEE. The CDR3 contains 12 residues.

The V gene is TRBV7-9, the J gene TRBJ1-1, with 10 bases identical to TRBD1. V lost 4 bases, J lost 4 bases, and 9 bases stayed unmatched. The CDR3 totals 16 residues. The germline CDR1 and CDR2 sequences are SEHNR and FQNEAQ (reference sequence). The DNA of the CDR3 is TGTGCCAGCAGCTCAAAGACAGGGGGCTTGGGCACTGAAGCTTTCTTT. It encodes CASSSKTGGLGTEAFF.

This sequence joins TRBV11-3 and TRBJ2-3; no clear D gene. V was cut by 0 bases and J by 6 bases, with 10 bases left in between. CDR1 SGHNT and CDR2 YENEEA come from the germline V gene. This CDR3 comprises 14 residues. CDR3 DNA sequence: TGTGCCAGCAGCTTAGAATTCAACTCGGATACGCAGTATTTT. Residues: CASSLEFNSDTQYF.

This chain links TRBV4-1 with TRBJ1-1; D may be TRBD1 (6 bases). Trimming shortened V by 4 bases and J by 0 bases, and 12 bases separated the two germline ends. CDR1 and CDR2 (germline): MGHRA, YSYEKL. The CDR3 runs to 15 residues. CDR3 bases: TGCGCCAGCAGCCGGGGGCAGGGCCTGAACACTGAAGCTTTCTTT. As protein: CASSRGQGLNTEAFF.

This clone was seen only a few times. DNA of the CDR3: TGTGCCAGCAGTTACGCCCCCGGGGTATATGGCTACACCTTC. Translated, it gives CASSYAPGVYGYTF. J is TRBJ1-2 and V is TRBV6-5, with D unresolved. Trimming shortened V by 2 bases and J by 5 bases, and 12 bases separated the two germline ends. The length of the CDR3 is 14 residues. Germline-derived CDR1 and CDR2 are MNHEY and SVGAGI.

This clone was found once. This sequence joins TRBV7-9 and TRBJ1-1; D call uncertain. The V gene lost 1 base and the J gene lost 13 bases, with 13 bases spanning the gap. CDR1 is SEHNR, CDR2 FQNEAQ, per germline (reference sequence). The CDR3 loop spans 12 amino acids. The CDR3 sequence is CASSLGDGEGFF. DNA for the CDR3: TGTGCCAGCAGCTTAGGTGACGGGGAGGGTTTCTTT.

Only a few counts were recorded for this clone. The V call is TRBV21-1, the J call TRBJ1-5; no check of the table's D call, TRBD1, against the DNA was made. TRBV21-1 is a known pseudogene. The CDR3 contains 16 residues. The CDR3 is CASSERIGGWGQPQHF. The CDR3 region has the DNA TGTGCCAGCAGCGAAAGAATAGGGGGCTGGGGTCAGCCCCAGCATTTT.

The genes are TRBV10-3 and TRBJ1-2; a possible D gene is TRBD1 (6 bases). Trimming left V 5 bases short and J 5 bases short, with 18 bases between. Germline values: CDR1 ENHRY, CDR2 SYGVKD. The CDR3 sequence is 15 residues long. The CDR3 nucleotides are TGTGCCATCAGTATCGACCTGGACAGCTTGTATGGCTACACCTTC. Protein product: CAISIDLDSLYGYTF.

The chain links TRBV5-4 to TRBJ2-3; D is undetermined. CDR1 and CDR2 from the germline V gene are SGHNT and YYREEE (reference sequence). The CDR3 totals 14 residues. The germline V and J ends were trimmed by 4 bases and 0 bases, with 9 bases remaining between them. DNA for the CDR3: TGTGCCAGCAGCCAAGAAAGCAGCACAGATACGCAGTATTTT. This codes for CASSQESSTDTQYF.

The chain couples TRBV7-8 to TRBJ2-3, with 8 bases lining up with TRBD2. Trimming removed 6 bases from V and 3 bases from J; junction bases left unmatched: 8. There are 15 residues in the CDR3. CDR1 is SGHVS and CDR2 is FQNEAQ in the germline V gene. The CDR3 DNA is TGTGCCAGCAGGGAGCGGGAGAGAGTAACAGATACGCAGTATTTT. Protein: CASRERERVTDTQYF. The variable domain in full, with the rest retrieved from reference TRBV7-8 and TRBJ2-3, is GAGVSQSPRYKVAKRGQDVALRCDPISGHVSLFWYQQALGQGPEFLTYFQNEAQLDKSGLPSDRFFAERPEGSVSTLKIQRTQQEDSAVYLCASRERERVTDTQYFGPGTRLTVL.

The J gene is TRBJ1-6, the V gene TRBV13, with D possibly matching TRBD1 (6 bases). The CDR3 runs 16 residues. The V end was cut by 1 base, the J end by 7 bases, with 14 bases between. Germline lookup yields CDR1 PRHDT and CDR2 FYEKMQ (reference sequence). In nucleotides, the CDR3 is TGTGCCAGCAGCTTAGAGACTGGCCAGGGGAATTCACCCCTCCACTTT. Translation gives CASSLETGQGNSPLHF.

V usage is TRBV13 and J usage is TRBJ1-1, with 7 bases aligning to TRBD1. V lost 5 bases and J lost 8; bases outside the gene matches: 8. The CDR3 has 13 amino acids. Germline CDR1 is PRHDT and CDR2 is FYEKMQ (reference sequence). In nucleotides, the CDR3 is TGTGCCAGCAGCACCAACAGGGGAAGGGAAGCTTTCTTT. This gives the protein CASSTNRGREAFF.

This chain joins TRBV7-3 and TRBJ2-3; 7 bases map to TRBD2. This CDR3 is 16 amino acids long. The V and J ends lost 1 base and 7 bases, in that order; junction bases with no gene match: 11. Germline V CDR1 and CDR2: SGHTA, FQGTGA. The CDR3 sequence: CASSLKSGTGSNTQYF. CDR3 DNA: TGTGCCAGCAGCTTAAAAAGCGGGACGGGCTCGAATACGCAGTATTTT.

CDR3 DNA sequence: TGTGCCACCAAACAGGGGAGCTCCTACGAGCAGTACTTC. Its translation is CATKQGSSYEQYF. The V and J genes are TRBV10-3 and TRBJ2-7; 7 nucleotides agree with TRBD1. The CDR3 is 13 amino acids. Germline assignment: CDR1 ENHRY and CDR2 SYGVKD. V shed 10 bases and J 0 bases; nucleotides not matched to a gene: 6.

This chain uses TRBV5-4 with TRBJ1-1; D perhaps matches TRBD1 (5 bases). CDR1 SGHNT and CDR2 YYREEE come from the germline V gene (reference sequence). This CDR3 is built from 12 residues. V lost 1 base to trimming and J lost 8 bases, with 9 bases between them. DNA for the CDR3: TGTGCCAGCAGCTTGTCAGCAGGGGAAGCTTTCTTT. Protein product: CASSLSAGEAFF.

The gene calls are TRBV4-3 and TRBJ1-1; D gene uncertain. Trimming cost V 5 bases and J 4 bases, with 11 bases left between them. Germline CDR1 LGHNA, CDR2 YSLEER. The CDR3 length is 13 residues. As DNA, the CDR3 is TGCGCCAGCAGCGCGGGGTACGGCACTGAAGCTTTCTTT. It encodes CASSAGYGTEAFF.

In regard to this clone: One end of the junction varies from germline; a read error may be responsible. The V and J genes are TRBV7-9 and TRBJ2-5; no reliable D call. Germline V gene sequence: CDR1 SEHNR, CDR2 FQNEAQ (reference sequence). CDR3 length: 16 residues. This CDR3 reads CSSSFGNLRIQETQYF. In nucleotides, the CDR3 is TGTTCCAGCAGCTTTGGTAATTTGAGGATCCAAGAGACCCAGTACTTC.

Worth noting for this clone: One end of the junction fails to match germline, which may point to a read error. The chain recombines TRBV7-7 with TRBJ2-5, with 9 bases aligning to TRBD1. The V gene's germline CDR1 is SSHAT and CDR2 FNYEAQ (reference sequence). This CDR3 contains 15 residues. As DNA, the CDR3 is TGTGCTAGCAGCTTAGCGACAGGGGGGTGGGAGACCCAGTACTTC. Encoded protein: CASSLATGGWETQYF.

The gene calls are TRBV29-1 and TRBJ1-4; D not certain. Germline values: CDR1 SQVTM, CDR2 ANQGSEA. V lost 7 bases, J lost 2 bases, and 11 bases lay in between. The CDR3 has 13 amino acids. The CDR3 region is CSAGGRTNEKLFF. In nucleotides, the CDR3 is TGCAGCGCCGGCGGGAGGACTAATGAAAAACTGTTTTTT.